The 21 T cell receptor beta chains reported below all come from one sample, sequenced in a study of T-cell reconstitution after alpha-beta-depleted transplantation in children. Preparing the TCRbeta library involved the use of unique molecular identifiers. Each CDR3 protein gets one entry after TCRdb re-called the PCR reads with MiXCR. Of about 900,000 distinct CDR3 sequences in the sample, about 30% were seen once. Sequenced material: PBMCs, mostly from graft donor cells, taken 360 days after TCRalphabeta/CD19-depleted stem cell transplant. The receptors here all came from a boy under two years old who had a stem cell transplant for SCID, so the T cells may come from the graft donor.

The CDR3 bases are TGCGCCAGCAGCTTGGGCCGGGCCTTCGAGCAGTACTTC. This translates into CASSLGRAFEQYF. The chain is built from TRBV5-1 and TRBJ2-7; no reliable D call. Germline CDR1 SGHRS, CDR2 YFSETQ. V lost 0 bases and J 6 bases, leaving 10 bases between the germline ends. The CDR3 consists of 13 residues.

This clonotype was counted a single time. The chain has TRBV7-2 and TRBJ2-7; D is possibly TRBD1 (5 bases). Per the germline V gene, CDR1 is SGHTA and CDR2 is FQGNSA. This CDR3 region has 16 residues. Trimming cost V 5 bases and J 2 bases, with 19 bases left between them. CDR3 sequence: CASSPRVSTATYEQYF. The DNA for the CDR3 is TGTGCCAGCAGCCCCCGTGTCTCGACAGCCACCTACGAGCAGTACTTC.

This clonotype has at least ten counts. One end of the junction does not line up with germline, which may come from a read error. The chain links TRBV12-3 or TRBV12-4 to TRBJ2-1, with 14 bases matching TRBD2. This CDR3 has 14 amino acids. The CDR3 nucleotides read TGCGCCAGCAGCCGACTAGCGGGGGGGAATGAGCAGTTCTTC. This gives the protein CASSRLAGGNEQFF.

This clonotype was counted only a few times. The J gene is TRBJ1-2, the V gene TRBV7-2; D is uncertain. V lost 1 base to trimming and J lost 7 bases, with 1 base between them. The CDR3 sequence is 10 residues long. The germline V gene has CDR1 SGHTA and CDR2 FQGNSA. CDR3 protein: CASSLGGYTF. CDR3 bases: TGTGCCAGCAGCTTAGGTGGCTACACCTTC. The full variable domain, rest sourced from reference TRBV7-2 and TRBJ1-2, is GAGVSQSPSNKVTEKGKDVELRCDPISGHTALYWYRQSLGQGLEFLIYFQGNSAPDKSGLPSDRFSAERTGGSVSTLTIQRTQQEDSAVYLCASSLGGYTFGSGTRLTVV.

The gene calls are TRBV19 and TRBJ1-5; D may be TRBD1 (5 bases). The CDR3 contains 19 residues. The V gene's germline CDR1 is LNHDA and CDR2 SQIVND (reference sequence). Trimming cost V 2 bases and J 7 bases, with 27 bases left between them. The DNA of the CDR3 is TGTGCCAGTAGTATACTTACTCGAATTCCGGACAAAGGGTACCAGCCCCAGCATTTT. Amino acid sequence: CASSILTRIPDKGYQPQHF.

This chain connects TRBV20-1 to TRBJ2-7; TRBD1 is a possible D gene (5 bases). CDR3 length equals 12 residues. Germline V gene lookup returns CDR1 DFQATT and CDR2 SNEGSKA (reference sequence). V was clipped by 5 bases and J by 5 bases, with 13 bases between them. The CDR3 sequence is CSAPSGRDEQYF. CDR3 coding DNA: TGCAGTGCTCCCTCGGGCAGGGACGAGCAGTACTTC.

This clonotype appeared a few times. This chain connects TRBV6-5 to TRBJ1-5, with TRBD1 matching 8 bases. CDR1 and CDR2 from the germline V gene are MNHEY and SVGAGI. The CDR3 runs 17 residues. V lost 2 bases, J lost 5 bases, and 11 bases stayed unmatched. CDR3 sequence: CASSYPFGQGKDQPQHF. The CDR3 coding sequence is TGTGCCAGCAGTTACCCTTTCGGACAGGGAAAAGATCAGCCCCAGCATTTT.

CDR3 amino acids: CASSYGGTILYNEQFF. DNA of the CDR3: TGTGCCAGCAGTTACGGGGGGACTATCCTCTACAATGAGCAGTTCTTC. The genes are TRBV28 and TRBJ2-1; 7 bases match TRBD2. Unmatched junction bases numbered 9, after V lost 4 bases and J lost 3 bases. The CDR3 consists of 16 residues. Germline-derived CDR1 and CDR2 are MDHEN and SYDVKM.

The chain has TRBV4-2 and TRBJ2-7, with D maybe TRBD1 (6 bases). Germline loops: CDR1 LGHNA, CDR2 YNFKEQ. There are 16 residues in the CDR3. V lost 1 base and J 1 base, leaving 14 bases between the germline ends. The CDR3 sequence is CASSQGPDRLSYEQYF. In nucleotides, the CDR3 is TGTGCCAGCAGCCAAGGCCCCGACAGGTTGTCCTACGAGCAGTACTTC.

This clonotype was observed a few times. The chain carries TRBV29-1 and TRBJ1-4; TRBD1 matches 7 bases. This CDR3 is 12 amino acids long. The ends lost 5 bases at V and 8 bases at J; junction bases unmatched: 5. Germline CDR1 reads SQVTM; CDR2 reads ANQGSEA. In DNA, the CDR3 is TGCAGCGTTCGACAGGGTGGAGAAAAACTGTTTTTT. Residues: CSVRQGGEKLFF.

J is TRBJ2-7 and V is TRBV5-1; 9 bases match TRBD1. The CDR3 runs 16 residues. V shed 4 bases, J shed 2 bases, and the junction held 10 bases outside the gene matches. Germline V lookup: CDR1 SGHRS, CDR2 YFSETQ. Here the CDR3 DNA reads TGCGCCAGCAGCCGGGTACCGACAGGGGGGACCTACGAGCAGTACTTC. This sequence encodes CASSRVPTGGTYEQYF.

The gene calls are TRBV27 and TRBJ2-5; TRBD1 agrees at 7 bases. Germline V CDR1 and CDR2: MNHEY, SMNVEV (reference sequence). CDR3 length: 14 amino acids. With V trimmed by 5 bases and J by 8 bases, 11 bases remained unmatched. CDR3 sequence: CASSPLLTGFTQYF. The CDR3 DNA reads as TGTGCCAGCAGTCCCCTACTGACAGGGTTTACCCAGTACTTC.

V and J are TRBV11-1 and TRBJ2-3; 9 bases fit TRBD1. Germline-derived CDR1 and CDR2 are SGHAT and FQDESV (reference sequence). The V segment lost 5 bases and the J segment 4 bases; nucleotides outside the gene matches: 10. The CDR3 is made up of 16 amino acids. The CDR3 sequence: CASSPRRDRVADTQYF. CDR3 bases: TGTGCCAGCAGCCCTCGCCGGGACAGGGTCGCAGATACGCAGTATTTT.

The table lists this clonotype with many counts. The V gene is TRBV10-3, the J gene TRBJ2-1; TRBD1 might be the D (7 bases). The germline CDR1 and CDR2 sequences are ENHRY and SYGVKD. The V and J ends lost 10 bases and 7 bases respectively, with 14 bases between them. The CDR3 is made up of 12 amino acids. The CDR3 region is CASRGAANEQFF. The CDR3 DNA sequence: TGTGCCAGCAGGGGGGCGGCAAATGAGCAGTTCTTC.

This clonotype was picked up a small number of times. The CDR3 sequence: CASSYRGGTYNEQFF. The CDR3, as DNA: TGTGCCAGCAGTTACCGGGGGGGCACATACAATGAGCAGTTCTTC. This sequence joins TRBV6-5 and TRBJ2-1; 8 nucleotides agree with TRBD2. Germline values: CDR1 MNHEY, CDR2 SVGAGI. V shed 2 bases and J 4 bases; nucleotides not matched to a gene: 4. The CDR3 consists of 15 residues.

This clonotype appeared a few times. The chain employs TRBV20-1 and TRBJ2-1; 15 bases are a match to TRBD2. Unmatched junction bases numbered 17, after V lost 7 bases and J lost 7 bases. Germline values: CDR1 DFQATT, CDR2 SNEGSKA (reference sequence). CDR3 size: 18 residues. The CDR3 coding sequence is TGCAGTGTTCTCAGTGTCGGGACTAGCGGGGGGAAGAATAATGAGCAGTTCTTC. It codes for CSVLSVGTSGGKNNEQFF.

In this sample, this clonotype turned up a few times. This chain links TRBV5-1 with TRBJ2-3; 12 bases are shared with TRBD2. The V gene end was trimmed by 4 bases and the J gene end by 5 bases; junction bases not matched to a gene: 8. Germline assignment: CDR1 SGHRS and CDR2 YFSETQ. CDR3 length: 16 residues. The CDR3 DNA reads TGCGCCAGCAGCCCTAGGACTAGCGGGACACAAGATACGCAGTATTTT. It specifies CASSPRTSGTQDTQYF.

The chain employs TRBV3-1 and TRBJ2-1, with 9 bases lining up with TRBD2. CDR3 length: 16 residues. V lost 1 base, J lost 7 bases, and 8 bases stayed unmatched. CDR1 LGHDT and CDR2 YNNKEL come from the germline V gene (reference sequence). DNA for the CDR3: TGTGCCAGCAGCCAAGCCCTAGCGGGGTCCCGGAATGAGCAGTTCTTC. It yields the protein CASSQALAGSRNEQFF.

This chain links TRBV7-8 with TRBJ2-1; maybe TRBD2 (6 bases). Germline values: CDR1 SGHVS, CDR2 FQNEAQ. The CDR3 is 17 amino acids. V lost 5 bases and J lost 3, with 20 bases in between. CDR3 region: CASSTEEGRSGYNEQFF. The CDR3 DNA is TGTGCCAGCAGCACGGAGGAGGGCAGGTCGGGCTACAATGAGCAGTTCTTC.

This rearrangement joins TRBV5-6 to TRBJ2-7; D perhaps matches TRBD1 (6 bases). The CDR3 spans 14 residues. V lost 3 bases and J 3 bases, leaving 13 bases between the germline ends. Per the germline V gene, CDR1 is SGHDT and CDR2 is YYEEEE. CDR3 sequence reads: CASSSVTGSYEQYF. CDR3 nucleotide sequence: TGTGCCAGCAGCTCCGTAACAGGGAGCTACGAGCAGTACTTC.

The V and J genes are TRBV7-9 and TRBJ2-7; D ambiguous. This CDR3 region has 14 residues. The germline V gene has CDR1 SEHNR and CDR2 FQNEAQ (reference sequence). The ends were cut back, 5 bases at V and 0 bases at J, with 11 bases in the middle. CDR3 in amino acids: CASSIDMSSYEQYF. CDR3 bases: TGTGCCAGCAGCATCGACATGAGCTCCTACGAGCAGTACTTC.